These 2 T cell receptor beta chains were sequenced from one sample in a study of blood T cell repertoires in COVID-19. Only in-frame clones appear in the TCRdb table, and some are missing; sequencing was by immunoSEQ multiplex PCR. In the table there are fewer than 200,000 clones, just under 80% of which are singletons. Sequences were obtained from peripheral blood. The receptors here all came from a man between 65 and 85 years old with active or convalescent COVID-19.

V usage is TRBV7-8 and J usage is TRBJ2-4; TRBD1 matches at 8 bases. This CDR3 comprises 15 residues. Trimming removed 4 bases from V and 6 bases from J; junction bases left unmatched: 8. The germline V gene has CDR1 SGHVS and CDR2 FQNEAQ. The CDR3 DNA sequence: TGTGCCAGCAGCTCAGGACAGGGCGAAGGAAACATTCAGTACTTC. Its translation: CASSSGQGEGNIQYF.

The chain employs TRBV10-3 and TRBJ1-6, with D perhaps TRBD1 (6 bases). Germline loops: CDR1 ENHRY, CDR2 SYGVKD. V was clipped by 4 bases and J by 5 bases, with 9 bases between them. This CDR3 comprises 14 residues. CDR3 sequence: CAISGAGDNSPLHF. In nucleotides, the CDR3 is TGTGCCATCAGTGGAGCAGGGGATAATTCACCCCTCCACTTT.